These 20 T cell receptor beta chains were sequenced from one sample in a study of technical replicates of blood from a handful of donors. The table came from immunoSEQ multiplex PCR; TCRdb's copy has only in-frame clones and leaves some out. The sample has some 70,000 clones; around 94% are singletons. Source material: T cells isolated from PBMCs. The receptors shown here come from a human donor in good health.

This chain joins TRBV9 and TRBJ1-4; D is unclear. The V gene's germline CDR1 is SGDLS and CDR2 YYNGEE. The CDR3 consists of 14 residues. V lost 0 bases to trimming and J lost 7 bases, with 10 bases between them. CDR3 residues: CASSVGGSREKLFF. The CDR3 nucleotides read TGTGCCAGCAGCGTAGGAGGGTCGCGTGAAAAACTGTTTTTT.

V is TRBV7-9 and J is TRBJ2-7; TRBD1 matches at 7 bases. From germline, CDR1 is SEHNR and CDR2 FQNEAQ (reference sequence). V lost 4 bases, J lost 0 bases, and 9 bases stayed unmatched. The CDR3 is 16 residues long. In DNA, the CDR3 is TGTGCCAGCAGCTCCGATACAGGGGCTAGCTCCTACGAGCAGTACTTC. It codes for CASSSDTGASSYEQYF.

The V call is TRBV7-8, the J call TRBJ1-5, with D unclear. In germline, CDR1 is SGHVS, CDR2 FQNEAQ. With 2 bases removed from V and 3 bases from J, the gap between germline ends came to 11 bases. The CDR3 has 15 amino acids. The CDR3 DNA reads as TGTGCCAGCAGCTTATCCTGGGCTTTCAATCAGCCCCAGCATTTT. This encodes CASSLSWAFNQPQHF.

Written as DNA, the CDR3 is TGTGCCAGTAGTATCAGGGGACAGGGGTTTGCAGAGACCCAGTACTTC. Its protein is CASSIRGQGFAETQYF. The chain links TRBV19 to TRBJ2-5; 10 nucleotides agree with TRBD1. Germline V CDR1 and CDR2: LNHDA, SQIVND (reference sequence). This CDR3 is built from 16 residues. V dropped 3 bases and J dropped 4; count of bases not matched to a gene: 8. Combining the CDR3 with reference TRBV19 and TRBJ2-5 gives the whole variable domain DGGITQSPKYLFRKEGQNVTLSCEQNLNHDAMYWYRQDPGQGLRLIYYSQIVNDFQKGDIAEGYSVSREKKESFPLTVTSAQKNPTAFYLCASSIRGQGFAETQYFGPGTRLLVL.

The chain recombines TRBV19 with TRBJ1-2; D is possibly TRBD1 (6 bases). The CDR3 consists of 13 residues. CDR1 and CDR2 (germline): LNHDA, SQIVND (reference sequence). Between the trimmed V and J ends, which lost 5 bases and 5 bases, there was a span of 12 bases. The CDR3 loop is CASSPITGYGYTF. The CDR3 DNA reads as TGTGCCAGTAGTCCTATCACAGGGTATGGCTACACCTTC.

This chain connects TRBV7-8 to TRBJ1-5, with 7 nucleotides matching TRBD1. CDR1 and CDR2 from the germline V gene are SGHVS and FQNEAQ. The CDR3 length is 13 residues. Germline trimming cut 2 bases from V and 11 bases from J; bases unmatched to any gene: 6. CDR3 residues: CASSLSTGNAQHF. DNA for the CDR3: TGTGCCAGCAGCTTATCGACAGGGAACGCCCAGCATTTT.

The chain combines TRBV30 with TRBJ1-2; 9 bases fit TRBD1. Per germline, CDR1 GTSNPN and CDR2 SVGIG (reference sequence). This CDR3 spans 13 amino acids. V lost 4 bases and J lost 7; bases outside the gene matches: 7. The CDR3 spells CAWNLQGALGYTF. In nucleotides, the CDR3 is TGTGCCTGGAACTTACAGGGGGCGCTTGGCTACACCTTC.

This sequence joins TRBV28 and TRBJ1-5; 9 bases are a match to TRBD1. Unmatched junction bases numbered 6, after V lost 6 bases and J lost 3 bases. Looked up from germline, CDR1 is MDHEN and CDR2 is SYDVKM. CDR3 length: 15 residues. Here the CDR3 reads CASSRDRVPNQPQHF. In DNA, the CDR3 is TGTGCCAGCAGCCGGGACAGGGTCCCCAATCAGCCCCAGCATTTT.

The chain joins TRBV27 to TRBJ1-2; 10 nucleotides line up with TRBD1. The CDR3 is made up of 16 amino acids. Trimming cost V 3 bases and J 6 bases; bases outside gene matches: 10. Germline V gene sequence: CDR1 MNHEY, CDR2 SMNVEV (reference sequence). CDR3 bases: TGTGCCAGCAGTTTTTCCGGGACAGGGGCATTTGATGGCTACACCTTC. This codes for CASSFSGTGAFDGYTF.

This rearrangement joins TRBV2 to TRBJ2-7; 9 bases align to TRBD1. CDR3 length: 16 residues. Germline V gives CDR1 SNHLY, CDR2 FYNNEI. J was trimmed by 0 bases and V by 4 bases; bases with no gene match: 7. CDR3 amino acids: CASSGNAGQGSYEQYF. Written as DNA, the CDR3 is TGTGCCAGCAGTGGAAACGCGGGACAGGGCTCCTACGAGCAGTACTTC. Using reference TRBV2 and TRBJ2-7 for the parts outside the CDR3, the full variable domain is EPEVTQTPSHQVTQMGQEVILRCVPISNHLYFYWYRQILGQKVEFLVSFYNNEISEKSEIFDDQFSVERPDGSNFTLKIRSTKLEDSAMYFCASSGNAGQGSYEQYFGPGTRLTVT.

The gene calls are TRBV27 and TRBJ2-2; 9 nucleotides match TRBD2. This CDR3 has 16 residues. J gave up 9 bases and V 8 bases, and 16 bases lay outside the gene matches. The germline V gene has CDR1 MNHEY and CDR2 SMNVEV (reference sequence). The CDR3 bases are TGTGCCAGCGGATCCTGGCGGGAGGGTGAAGGCCGGGAGCTGTTTTTT. It yields the protein CASGSWREGEGRELFF.

The genes are TRBV27 and TRBJ1-2; TRBD1 agrees at 9 bases. V lost 5 bases, J lost 7 bases, and 17 bases stayed unmatched. This CDR3 comprises 17 residues. Germline V gene data show CDR1 as MNHEY and CDR2 as SMNVEV (reference sequence). CDR3 sequence (DNA): TGTGCCAGCAGTACCTTCGGGACAGGGTCCTTAAAACCTGGCTACACCTTC. This translates into CASSTFGTGSLKPGYTF.

The chain couples TRBV28 to TRBJ2-5; 10 bases line up with TRBD1. Trimming removed 7 bases from V and 9 bases from J; junction bases left unmatched: 11. The CDR3 length is 14 residues. Germline-derived CDR1 and CDR2 are MDHEN and SYDVKM. CDR3 loop: CASTLIRTGGAQYF. Here the CDR3 DNA reads TGTGCCAGCACCCTTATTCGGACAGGGGGAGCCCAGTACTTC.

V and J are TRBV28 and TRBJ2-7; TRBD1 matches at 7 bases. There are 16 residues in the CDR3. The V segment lost 6 bases and the J segment 5 bases; nucleotides outside the gene matches: 16. Looked up from germline, CDR1 is MDHEN and CDR2 is SYDVKM. The CDR3 bases are TGTGCCAGCAGCCCCGTTTCGGTTGGGACAGATCACGAGCAGTACTTC. Residues: CASSPVSVGTDHEQYF. The full variable domain, in which reference TRBV28 and TRBJ2-7 provide the parts outside the CDR3, is DVKVTQSSRYLVKRTGEKVFLECVQDMDHENMFWYRQDPGLGLRLIYFSYDVKMKEKGDIPEGYSVSREKKERFSLILESASTNQTSMYLCASSPVSVGTDHEQYFGPGTRLTVT.

This clone was recorded only once. Here the CDR3 reads CASSPRITVEGFLVDTEAFF. CDR3 nucleotide sequence: TGCGCCAGCAGCCCCCGGATTACAGTGGAGGGTTTCTTGGTAGACACTGAAGCTTTCTTT. This sequence joins TRBV5-1 and TRBJ1-1; D not resolved. The ends were cut back, 4 bases at V and 3 bases at J, with 31 bases in the middle. This CDR3 contains 20 residues. CDR1 and CDR2 (germline): SGHRS, YFSETQ.

The chain uses TRBV7-9 and TRBJ2-7, with D maybe TRBD1 (6 bases). The V and J ends lost 4 bases and 2 bases respectively, with 18 bases between them. The germline gives CDR1 SEHNR, CDR2 FQNEAQ (reference sequence). The CDR3 length is 16 residues. CDR3 DNA sequence: TGTGCCAGCAGCTACTTAGAGGTTGCAGGGGCCTACGAGCAGTACTTC. Amino acid sequence: CASSYLEVAGAYEQYF. The whole variable domain, filled in from reference TRBV7-9 and TRBJ2-7, reads DTGVSQNPRHKITKRGQNVTFRCDPISEHNRLYWYRQTLGQGPEFLTYFQNEAQLEKSRLLSDRFSAERPKGSFSTLEIQRTEQGDSAMYLCASSYLEVAGAYEQYFGPGTRLTVT.

CDR3 region: CASRDRGDSYEQYF. The CDR3 DNA follows: TGTGCCAGCAGGGACAGGGGAGACTCCTACGAGCAGTACTTC. The chain is built from TRBV2 and TRBJ2-7; TRBD1 aligns across 9 bases. Losses at the gene ends were 6 bases for V and 0 bases for J; bases not matched to a gene: 3. This CDR3 is 14 amino acids long. Germline V gives CDR1 SNHLY, CDR2 FYNNEI.

The chain carries TRBV19 and TRBJ2-1, with TRBD1 as a possible D gene (6 bases). The germline V gene encodes CDR1 LNHDA and CDR2 SQIVND (reference sequence). The V end lost 5 bases, the J end lost 6 bases, and 14 bases lay between the germline ends. The CDR3 has 14 amino acids. The CDR3 loop reads CASSPDRSTNEQFF. In DNA, the CDR3 is TGTGCCAGTAGTCCGGACAGATCCACCAATGAGCAGTTCTTC. Full variable domain (remainder filled in from reference TRBV19 and TRBJ2-1): DGGITQSPKYLFRKEGQNVTLSCEQNLNHDAMYWYRQDPGQGLRLIYYSQIVNDFQKGDIAEGYSVSREKKESFPLTVTSAQKNPTAFYLCASSPDRSTNEQFFGPGTRLTVL.

The rearrangement joins TRBV2 to TRBJ2-2; TRBD1 matches at 8 bases. V was clipped by 2 bases and J by 4 bases; unmatched bases: 3. This CDR3 is built from 15 residues. Germline V gene data show CDR1 as SNHLY and CDR2 as FYNNEI. DNA for the CDR3: TGTGCCAGCAGTGAACTTACAGGGGGCACCGGGGAGCTGTTTTTT. Protein: CASSELTGGTGELFF.

The chain recombines TRBV27 with TRBJ1-5, with no clear D. The CDR3 is made up of 14 amino acids. V lost 2 bases, J lost 2 bases, and 7 bases lay in between. Germline V gene lookup returns CDR1 MNHEY and CDR2 SMNVEV (reference sequence). CDR3 DNA sequence: TGTGCCAGCAGTTTAGCTCGGGGCAATCAGCCCCAGCATTTT. Amino acids: CASSLARGNQPQHF.